A selection of T cell receptor beta chains follows, all from one sample in a study of T-cell reconstitution after alpha-beta-depleted transplantation in children. TCRdb ran MiXCR on the PCR reads and lists one entry per CDR3 protein. Of 15,000 to 20,000 distinct CDR3 sequences in the sample, roughly 12% were seen once. This specimen was PBMCs, mostly from graft donor cells, taken 180 days after TCRalphabeta/CD19-depleted stem cell transplant. Receptor source: a boy under two years old who had a stem cell transplant for Wiskott-Aldrich syndrome, so the T cells may come from the graft donor. CDR3s include the opening cysteine and the closing phenylalanine or tryptophan. A D gene is named only where the DNA matches it firmly. Not all rows give a size; the values are once, few, many and, for expanded clones, a class.

V gene: TRBV20-1
J gene: TRBJ1-2
D gene: NA
clone size: many
CDR3 DNA: TGCAGGTCCGGGACGTCTAACTATGGCTACACCTTC
CDR3 protein: CRSGTSNYGYTF

V gene: TRBV20-1
J gene: TRBJ2-4
D gene: NA
clone size: NA
CDR3 DNA: TGCAGTGCTAGAGATAGAGGGGAGTCCAAAAACATTCAGTACTTC
CDR3 protein: CSARDRGESKNIQYF

V gene: TRBV29-1
J gene: TRBJ2-2
D gene: TRBD1
clone size: many
CDR3 DNA: TGCAGCGTTGAGCCCAGGGGGCTCGGCGGGGAGCTGTTTTTT
CDR3 protein: CSVEPRGLGGELFF

V gene: TRBV3-1
J gene: TRBJ2-7
D gene: TRBD1
clone size: few
CDR3 DNA: TGTGCCAGCAGCACTCGGACAGGGTCGAGGGAGCAGTACTTC
CDR3 protein: CASSTRTGSREQYF

V gene: TRBV3-1
J gene: TRBJ1-2
D gene: NA
clone size: many
CDR3 DNA: TGTGCCAGCAGCCAAGACTTTAAGCCGGGAGCGAACTATGGCTACACCTTC
CDR3 protein: CASSQDFKPGANYGYTF

V gene: TRBV18
J gene: TRBJ1-1
D gene: NA
clone size: many
CDR3 DNA: TGTGCCAGCTCACCCACAGGGACTCACATGAACACTGAAGCTTTCTTT
CDR3 protein: CASSPTGTHMNTEAFF

V gene: TRBV20-1
J gene: TRBJ2-1
D gene: NA
clone size: NA
CDR3 DNA: TGCAGTGCTTGCCAGGGTCCGGGCTCCTACAATGAGCAGTTCTTC
CDR3 protein: CSACQGPGSYNEQFF

V gene: TRBV4-1
J gene: TRBJ2-7
D gene: NA
clone size: NA
CDR3 DNA: TGCGCCAGCAGCCAAGAGGCGGGGTCGGTCTACGAGCAGTACTTC
CDR3 protein: CASSQEAGSVYEQYF

V gene: TRBV28
J gene: TRBJ1-1
D gene: TRBD1
clone size: many
CDR3 DNA: TGTGCCAGCAGTCCCCGCTCCAGGGGGTACACTGAAGCTTTCTTT
CDR3 protein: CASSPRSRGYTEAFF

V gene: TRBV30
J gene: TRBJ2-2
D gene: NA
clone size: many
CDR3 DNA: TGTGCCTCCCGGGCCTCGAACACCGGGGAGCTGTTTTTT
CDR3 protein: CASRASNTGELFF

V gene: TRBV5-1
J gene: TRBJ2-6
D gene: NA
clone size: few
CDR3 DNA: TGCGCCAGCAGCGGGTTCACTCCGGTCTCTGGGGCCAACGTCCTGACTTTC
CDR3 protein: CASSGFTPVSGANVLTF

V gene: TRBV20-1
J gene: TRBJ2-5
D gene: TRBD2
clone size: many
CDR3 DNA: TGCAGTGCTCCACTAGCGGGGGAAAAGACCCAGTACTTC
CDR3 protein: CSAPLAGEKTQYF

V gene: TRBV6-1
J gene: TRBJ2-3
D gene: NA
clone size: NA
CDR3 DNA: TGTGCCAGCAGTGAAGGCGTCTCTCCCCCAGATACGCAGTATTTT
CDR3 protein: CASSEGVSPPDTQYF

V gene: TRBV20-1
J gene: TRBJ2-3
D gene: NA
clone size: medium-sized
CDR3 DNA: TGCAGTGCCGCCGGGACCCTCAGCACAGATACGCAGTATTTT
CDR3 protein: CSAAGTLSTDTQYF

V gene: TRBV20-1
J gene: TRBJ2-5
D gene: TRBD2
clone size: few
CDR3 DNA: TGCAGTGCTAGATTGGTAGCGGGAGAAGAGACCCAGTACTTC
CDR3 protein: CSARLVAGEETQYF

V gene: TRBV5-1
J gene: TRBJ1-2
D gene: NA
clone size: NA
CDR3 DNA: TGCGCCAGCAGCCCAACCGGACAAAACTATGGCTACACCTTC
CDR3 protein: CASSPTGQNYGYTF

V gene: TRBV28
J gene: TRBJ1-3
D gene: NA
clone size: NA
CDR3 DNA: TGTGCCTCAAGAGGTGGCTCTGGAAACACCATATATTTT
CDR3 protein: CASRGGSGNTIYF

V gene: TRBV2
J gene: TRBJ2-7
D gene: NA
clone size: many
CDR3 DNA: TGTGCCAGCAGTGTTAGCATGTTGCAGGGGTTTTTTCAGTACGAGCAGTACTTC
CDR3 protein: CASSVSMLQGFFQYEQYF

V gene: TRBV10-3
J gene: TRBJ2-2
D gene: NA
clone size: many
CDR3 DNA: TGTGCCATCAGTGAAAGGGTTTTGCGTAGCGTAAACACCGGGGAGCTGTTTTTT
CDR3 protein: CAISERVLRSVNTGELFF

V gene: TRBV14
J gene: TRBJ2-7
D gene: NA
clone size: few
CDR3 DNA: TGTGCCAGCAGCCAAGATATAGGAGGGTTCAGCGAGCAGTACTTC
CDR3 protein: CASSQDIGGFSEQYF

V gene: TRBV12-3/TRBV12-4
J gene: TRBJ1-5
D gene: TRBD1
clone size: few
CDR3 DNA: TGTGCCAGCAGTTTAGATGCAGGGGGCCCCTTCTTATCGCCCCAGCATTTT
CDR3 protein: CASSLDAGGPFLSPQHF

V gene: TRBV4-1
J gene: TRBJ2-1
D gene: NA
clone size: NA
CDR3 DNA: TGCGCCAGCAGCCAAGATTCCGTGGGGAGCTCCTACAATGAGCAGTTCTTC
CDR3 protein: CASSQDSVGSSYNEQFF

V gene: TRBV20-1
J gene: TRBJ2-2
D gene: TRBD1
clone size: few
CDR3 DNA: TGCAGTGCTAGGCCCGGACAGGGGGCGGTCACCGGGGAGCTGTTTTTT
CDR3 protein: CSARPGQGAVTGELFF

V gene: TRBV20-1
J gene: TRBJ1-1
D gene: NA
clone size: many
CDR3 DNA: TGCAGTGCTAGAGTTCAGTGGGGTACTGAAGCTTTCTTT
CDR3 protein: CSARVQWGTEAFF

V gene: TRBV12-3/TRBV12-4
J gene: TRBJ2-5
D gene: TRBD2
clone size: many
CDR3 DNA: TGTGCCAGCAGCCTCCTAGCGGTACAAGAGACCCAGTACTTC
CDR3 protein: CASSLLAVQETQYF

V gene: TRBV9
J gene: TRBJ2-1
D gene: TRBD2
clone size: many
CDR3 DNA: TGTGCCAGCAGCGTAGGGGGGACTAGCGGGACCTTTGGGGAGCAGTTCTTC
CDR3 protein: CASSVGGTSGTFGEQFF

V gene: TRBV21-1
J gene: TRBJ2-2
D gene: NA
clone size: NA
CDR3 DNA: TGTGCCAGCAGCAAAGATCGGGGCCGGCTCGAGAGCACCGGGGAGCTGTTTTTT
CDR3 protein: CASSKDRGRLESTGELFF

V gene: TRBV12-3/TRBV12-4
J gene: TRBJ2-3
D gene: NA
clone size: many
CDR3 DNA: TGTGCCAGCAGCCCTGTTAACACAGATACGCAGTATTTT
CDR3 protein: CASSPVNTDTQYF

V gene: TRBV5-1
J gene: TRBJ2-3
D gene: NA
clone size: NA
CDR3 DNA: TGCGCCAGCAGCCCGCTGGTAATCACAGATACGCAGTATTTT
CDR3 protein: CASSPLVITDTQYF

V gene: TRBV7-9
J gene: TRBJ2-7
D gene: NA
clone size: few
CDR3 DNA: TGTGCCAGCAGTCATTACAGACAGGCCTACGAGCAGTACTTC
CDR3 protein: CASSHYRQAYEQYF

V gene: TRBV21-1
J gene: TRBJ2-5
D gene: NA
clone size: NA
CDR3 DNA: TGTGCCAGCAGCAAATGGCATGGGGTTCGTTGGACCCAGTACTTC
CDR3 protein: CASSKWHGVRWTQYF

V gene: TRBV11-2
J gene: TRBJ2-1
D gene: TRBD2
clone size: few
CDR3 DNA: TGTGCCAGCAGCTCGGGACTAAGGGGCCGGATGGGTGAGCAGTTCTTC
CDR3 protein: CASSSGLRGRMGEQFF

V gene: TRBV20-1
J gene: TRBJ2-3
D gene: NA
clone size: many
CDR3 DNA: TGCAGTGCCCCCGTCGGCGGGACGACAGATACGCAGTATTTT
CDR3 protein: CSAPVGGTTDTQYF

V gene: TRBV7-9
J gene: TRBJ2-3
D gene: NA
clone size: NA
CDR3 DNA: TGTGCCAGCCGATGGGGGGAGAGCACAGATACGCAGTATTTT
CDR3 protein: CASRWGESTDTQYF

V gene: TRBV4-3
J gene: TRBJ2-2
D gene: NA
clone size: many
CDR3 DNA: TGCGCCAGCAGCCAAGCCCGCGGGTCGAACACCGGGGAGCTGTTTTTT
CDR3 protein: CASSQARGSNTGELFF

V gene: TRBV11-1
J gene: TRBJ2-1
D gene: NA
clone size: NA
CDR3 DNA: TGTGCCAGCAGCTTCAGGTACTACAATGAGCAGTTCTTC
CDR3 protein: CASSFRYYNEQFF

V gene: TRBV11-2
J gene: TRBJ1-1
D gene: NA
clone size: few
CDR3 DNA: TGTGCCAGCAGCTTCCCCAACAGGGAATTGAACACTGAAGCTTTCTTT
CDR3 protein: CASSFPNRELNTEAFF

V gene: TRBV27
J gene: TRBJ2-7
D gene: NA
clone size: medium-sized
CDR3 DNA: TGTGCCAGCAGGATAGCCGGGACAAACTACGAGCAGTACTTC
CDR3 protein: CASRIAGTNYEQYF

V gene: TRBV2
J gene: TRBJ2-5
D gene: NA
clone size: NA
CDR3 DNA: TGTGCCAGCAGCGGGAGCGTGGAGACCCAGTACTTC
CDR3 protein: CASSGSVETQYF

V gene: TRBV2
J gene: TRBJ1-5
D gene: TRBD1
clone size: many
CDR3 DNA: TGTGCCACCGACCTGATAGGGGGCCGCAATCAGCCCCAGCATTTT
CDR3 protein: CATDLIGGRNQPQHF

V gene: TRBV5-1
J gene: TRBJ2-6
D gene: NA
clone size: many
CDR3 DNA: TGCGCCAGCAGGGAGCCTGGGGCCAACGTCCTGACTTTC
CDR3 protein: CASREPGANVLTF